These T cell receptor beta chains were read from a single sample in a study of cytomegalovirus exposure and HLA in healthy donors. This table comes from immunoSEQ multiplex PCR, and its TCRdb copy is limited to in-frame clones, with some not included. In the table there are around 95,000 clones, around 74% of which are singletons. Sample: PBMCs. The receptor source for this set is a man under 40 in good health and CMV-seropositive. CDR3s include the opening cysteine and the closing phenylalanine or tryptophan. The D gene is left open where the match is weak. Clone size, where shown, is once, few, many, or a class for clones that have expanded.

-,TRBJ2-7,TRBV21-1,-,CASSNRQGAPYEQYF,TGTGCCAGCAGCAACCGACAGGGGGCGCCCTACGAGCAGTACTTC
-,TRBJ2-2,TRBV5-1,TRBD1,CASKIQGANTGELFF,TGCGCCAGTAAGATACAGGGGGCGAACACCGGGGAGCTGTTTTTT
-,TRBJ2-7,TRBV27,TRBD1,CASRDRLVNYEQYF,TGTGCCAGCCGGGACAGGCTAGTTAACTACGAGCAGTACTTC
-,TRBJ1-1,TRBV6-5,-,CASSYSVSTDTEAFF,TGTGCCAGCAGTTACTCAGTTAGTACGGACACTGAAGCTTTCTTT
-,TRBJ1-2,TRBV19,TRBD1,CASSILGRGRGYTF,TGTGCCAGTAGTATTTTAGGCAGGGGGCGAGGCTACACCTTC
many,TRBJ1-6,TRBV6-5,-,CASSYMGRVISPLHF,TGTGCCAGCAGTTATATGGGCAGGGTAATTTCACCCCTCCACTTT
-,TRBJ1-5,TRBV18,-,CASSPGWQGNANQPQHF,TGTGCCAGCTCCCCAGGTTGGCAGGGCAACGCCAATCAGCCCCAGCATTTT
-,TRBJ2-5,TRBV7-8,-,CASPPPGVQETQYF,TGTGCCAGCCCCCCGCCGGGGGTCCAAGAGACCCAGTACTTC
-,TRBJ1-1,TRBV7-9,-,CASSLVVGVNTEAFF,TGTGCCAGCAGCTTAGTTGTAGGGGTGAACACTGAAGCTTTCTTT
-,TRBJ1-1,TRBV27,TRBD1,CASRSPQGAANTEAFF,TGTGCCAGCCGCTCTCCTCAGGGGGCGGCGAACACTGAAGCTTTCTTT
few,TRBJ2-1,TRBV4-1,-,CASSQDLGGSYNEQFF,TGCGCCAGCAGCCAAGATCTGGGGGGCTCCTACAATGAGCAGTTCTTC
-,TRBJ2-2,TRBV5-1,TRBD2,CASSLRLAGDVGELFF,TGCGCCAGCAGCTTAAGACTAGCGGGGGATGTCGGGGAGCTGTTTTTT
once,TRBJ2-7,TRBV9,-,CASSVGGYEQYF,TGTGCCAGCAGCGTAGGAGGCTACGAGCAGTACTTC
-,TRBJ2-2,TRBV11-2,-,CASSLEARSNTGELFF,TGTGCCAGCAGCTTAGAAGCCCGGAGTAACACCGGGGAGCTGTTTTTT
-,TRBJ1-2,TRBV6-6,TRBD1,CASSYHTGGDGYTF,TGTGCCAGCAGTTACCACACAGGGGGGGACGGCTACACCTTC
-,TRBJ1-1,TRBV6-5,-,CASTLTENTEAFF,TGTGCCAGCACTCTGACAGAGAACACTGAAGCTTTCTTT
-,TRBJ2-1,TRBV28,TRBD2,CASSDKLGGTSGAQKYNEQFF,TGTGCCAGCAGCGACAAATTGGGGGGGACTAGCGGGGCCCAAAAATACAATGAGCAGTTCTTC